This TCR beta chain was documented in a study of Graves' ophthalmopathy and Graves' hyperthyroidism. Study-wide findings and caveats: A classifier, a 13-signature model, separated ophthalmopathy from stable hyperthyroidism with nearly 90% sensitivity and approximately 81% specificity.

This clonotype was detected many times. The antigen remains unidentified. The TCR beta CDR3 regions underwent amplification from RNA transcripts. First-round RT-PCR relied on HTBI primers, and a second-round multiplex PCR came next. TCRdb reprocessed the multiplex PCR reads with MiXCR, giving one entry per CDR3 protein. In the table there are a few hundred thousand distinct CDR3 sequences, about 18% of which are singletons. The germline V gene has CDR1 DFQATT and CDR2 SNEGSKA (reference sequence). The CDR3 covers 16 residues. V was shortened by 6 bases and J by 7 bases, with 22 bases between the two germline ends.

Sequencing was carried out using peripheral blood. The chain has TRBV20-1 and TRBJ1-6, with no clear D. This TCR was recovered from a woman aged 18-35 years with Graves' ophthalmopathy. CDR3 loop: CSAGKASFRANSPLHF. CDR3 nucleotide sequence: TGCAGTGCGGGGAAGGCCTCATTCCGTGCAAATTCACCCCTCCACTTT.